The source of this T cell receptor (beta chain) is a study of T cell responses to AZD1222 COVID-19 vaccine. The CDR3 extends over 13 amino acids. Germline V gene data show CDR1 as KGHSH and CDR2 as LQKENI. Trimming took off 6 bases at V and 1 base at J, with 9 bases between the two ends. Regarding the study as a whole: Baseline antibody screening turned up just a handful of seropositive AZD1222 recipients. Spike-wide coverage was observed for vaccine-associated CD4 TCRs, with dominant responses at 160-218 and 743-854. Spike-specific TCR breadth and depth both grew after two AZD1222 doses. Donors were chiefly white British, with a greater number of females, and clonal diversity was perhaps underestimated.

The table came from immunoSEQ multiplex PCR; TCRdb's copy has only in-frame clones and leaves some out. This table holds approximately 150,000 clones, roughly 92% found once. Comments on this clone: Its antigen is not identified.

The TCR comes from an adult in good health. The specimen was peripheral blood, collected on day 0 of AZD1222 vaccination. This sequence joins TRBV18 and TRBJ1-1; no clear D gene. CDR3 sequence (DNA): TGTGCCAGCTCCTCGGACCGGAACACTGAAGCTTTCTTT. Translating gives CASSSDRNTEAFF. Supplemented by reference TRBV18 and TRBJ1-1, the full variable domain reads NAGVMQNPRHLVRRRGQEARLRCSPMKGHSHVYWYRQLPEEGLKFMVYLQKENIIDESGMPKERFSAEFPKEGPSILRIQQVVRGDSAAYFCASSSDRNTEAFFGQGTRLTVV.